Listed below are T cell receptor beta chains from one sample, sequenced in a study of T cells in Graves' hyperthyroidism and ophthalmopathy. MiXCR was run by TCRdb on the multiplex PCR reads, yielding one entry per CDR3 protein. Of approximately 530,000 distinct CDR3 sequences listed, over 15% are singletons. The specimen sequenced was blood. The receptors originated from a woman under 30 with Graves' hyperthyroidism. CDR3s leave out the opening cysteine and the closing phenylalanine or tryptophan.

j_call | cdr3_length | v_call | cdr3_aa
TRBJ2-3 | 14 | TRBV11-2 | ASRSAGRVPAPTQY
TRBJ2-7 | 13 | TRBV6-1 | ASILAGAVTYEQY
TRBJ1-1 | 12 | TRBV2 | ASSGRTGVTEAF
TRBJ1-6 | 17 | TRBV19 | ASSIRYRSPRQGNSPLH
TRBJ2-5 | 13 | TRBV9 | ASSVGAGGEETQY
TRBJ2-1 | 15 | TRBV7-9 | ASSLGTPGLARREQF
TRBJ2-7 | 11 | TRBV20-1 | SALGQEPYEQY
TRBJ2-3 | 11 | TRBV6-1 | ASSVQGTDTQY
TRBJ2-2 | 15 | TRBV12-3/TRBV12-4 | ASSPTSGRARTGELF
TRBJ2-1 | 11 | TRBV20-1 | SAHESSYNEQF
TRBJ2-7 | 12 | TRBV20-1 | SARDTEGRNEQY
TRBJ2-3 | 13 | TRBV20-1 | SARLAGGQGGTQY
TRBJ1-3 | 13 | TRBV6-1 | ASSRDRAYGNTIY
TRBJ2-1 | 14 | TRBV6-1 | ASRTTPSRRGNEQF
TRBJ2-1 | 13 | TRBV6-2/TRBV6-3 | ASSTRTSDYNEQF
TRBJ2-7 | 12 | TRBV12-3/TRBV12-4 | ASSSSGGLYEQY
TRBJ2-6 | 16 | TRBV6-2/TRBV6-3 | ASSQGISGPSGANVLT
TRBJ2-1 | 12 | TRBV20-1 | SGTSGGARYEQF